These 19 T cell receptor beta chains came from one sample sequenced in a study of blood T cells in healthy people across ages. Combining a sample-barcoded 5' primer with a J-beta primer mix, a second PCR ran for roughly 7 to 12 cycles. From the 5' RACE reads, TCRdb called clonotypes with MiXCR, one entry per CDR3 protein. In the table there are roughly 720,000 distinct CDR3 sequences, about 53% of which are singletons. Sequencing was carried out using blood. The receptors originated from a man of 80 years or more in good health.

This rearrangement joins TRBV7-2 to TRBJ1-2; no clear D. Germline CDR1 reads SGHTA; CDR2 reads FQGNSA. Trimming took off 1 base at V and 8 bases at J, with 11 bases between the two ends. The CDR3 has 13 residues. CDR3 amino acids: CASSLELLWGYTF. CDR3 in DNA: TGTGCCAGCAGCTTAGAACTTTTATGGGGCTACACCTTC.

The J gene is TRBJ2-7, the V gene TRBV5-1, with 13 bases identical to TRBD2. Germline values: CDR1 SGHRS, CDR2 YFSETQ. The V gene end was trimmed by 5 bases and the J gene end by 3 bases; junction bases not matched to a gene: 2. The CDR3 is made up of 14 amino acids. Here the CDR3 reads CASRWTSGGYEQYF. CDR3 DNA: TGCGCCAGCAGGTGGACTAGCGGGGGCTACGAGCAGTACTTC.

The chain links TRBV6-1 to TRBJ1-5; no clear D. CDR3 length equals 12 residues. V lost 10 bases and J 5 bases, leaving 12 bases between the germline ends. Germline assignment: CDR1 MNHNS and CDR2 SASEGT. The CDR3: CAIAEGYQPQHF. The CDR3 coding sequence is TGTGCCATCGCGGAGGGCTATCAGCCCCAGCATTTT.

The sample holds a few counts of this clonotype. The rearrangement links TRBV20-1 to TRBJ2-7; the match to TRBD2 covers 10 bases. The CDR3 spans 18 residues. CDR1 is DFQATT, CDR2 SNEGSKA, per germline (reference sequence). With 0 bases clipped from V and 3 bases from J, the junction kept 14 bases outside the gene matches. Written as DNA, the CDR3 is TGCAGTGCTAGAGATGACGGAGTAGCGGGAGGTTTTGGCTACGAGCAGTACTTC. Residues: CSARDDGVAGGFGYEQYF.

The chain uses TRBV12-3 or TRBV12-4 and TRBJ2-5; TRBD1 matches 8 bases. The V segment lost 4 bases and the J segment 5 bases; nucleotides outside the gene matches: 6. CDR3 length: 14 residues. The CDR3 nucleotides read TGTGCCAGCAGTTCCCGACAGGGGTTGGAGACCCAGTACTTC. Its protein is CASSSRQGLETQYF.

This clonotype was counted a few times. CDR3 protein: CSVVGGRAYEQYF. The CDR3 DNA reads as TGCAGCGTTGTGGGCGGGAGGGCCTACGAGCAGTACTTC. The chain joins TRBV29-1 to TRBJ2-7; the match to TRBD2 covers 9 bases. The germline CDR1 and CDR2 sequences are SQVTM and ANQGSEA. CDR3 length: 13 amino acids. Germline trimming cut 4 bases from V and 2 bases from J; bases unmatched to any gene: 3.

The rearrangement uses TRBV29-1 and TRBJ2-4; TRBD2 aligns across 16 bases. The assigned J gene may be wrong: the sequence end matches TRBJ2-7 better. The germline CDR1 and CDR2 sequences are SQVTM and ANQGSEA. The CDR3 covers 13 residues. The CDR3 DNA reads as TGCAGCGTCGGGACTAGCGGGAGGGTCGAGCAGTACTTC. Its translation is CSVGTSGRVEQYF.

This clonotype was counted only a few times. The V gene is TRBV3-1, the J gene TRBJ2-7; no clear D. The CDR3 is 15 residues long. Trimming removed 0 bases at V and 1 base at J, with 10 bases between. Germline loops: CDR1 LGHDT, CDR2 YNNKEL (reference sequence). This chain's CDR3 is CASSQDGKGSYEQYF. CDR3 nucleotides: TGTGCCAGCAGCCAAGATGGTAAGGGATCCTACGAGCAGTACTTC.

As DNA, the CDR3 is TGTGCCAGCAGTTTACTAGCGGGCAGATACGCGTATTTT. It codes for CASSLLAGRYAYF. The V call is TRBV27, the J call TRBJ2-3; 8 nucleotides align to TRBD2. The CDR3 loop spans 13 amino acids. J gave up 14 bases and V 2 bases, and 9 bases lay outside the gene matches. Germline loops: CDR1 MNHEY, CDR2 SMNVEV (reference sequence).

The chain couples TRBV20-1 to TRBJ2-4; D possibly corresponds to TRBD2 (5 bases). The J call is uncertain, as TRBJ2-5 better fits the DNA end. The CDR3 length is 12 residues. CDR1 DFQATT and CDR2 SNEGSKA come from the germline V gene (reference sequence). The CDR3 sequence is CSALDLGETQYF. CDR3 coding DNA: TGCAGTGCCTTGGACTTGGGGGAGACCCAGTACTTC.

This clonotype appeared a few times. The V and J genes are TRBV6-5 and TRBJ2-3; D is perhaps TRBD1 or TRBD2 (5 bases each). The V and J ends lost 2 bases and 6 bases respectively, with 12 bases between them. Germline V gene data show CDR1 as MNHEY and CDR2 as SVGAGI. The CDR3 sequence is 14 residues long. The chain's CDR3 is CASSYVGDRDTQYF. The DNA for the CDR3 is TGTGCCAGCAGTTACGTTGGGGACCGGGATACGCAGTATTTT.

The chain has TRBV25-1 and TRBJ2-5, with 8 nucleotides matching TRBD1. The V segment lost 1 base and the J segment 4 bases; nucleotides outside the gene matches: 5. The CDR3 length is 15 residues. Germline assignment: CDR1 MGHDK and CDR2 SYGVNS. The CDR3 bases are TGTGCCAGCAGTGAATTGAGGGGACAGGTAGAGACCCAGTACTTC. Amino acids: CASSELRGQVETQYF.

This clonotype was counted a few times. One junction end does not reproduce the germline sequence, and a read error may be involved. The chain carries TRBV12-5 and TRBJ2-3; D is unclear. The CDR3 covers 12 residues. Germline CDR1 LGHNT, CDR2 FRNRAP. Here the CDR3 DNA reads TGTGCTAGTGTCCCAGGCACGGATACGCAGTATTTT. Its protein is CASVPGTDTQYF.

The genes are TRBV20-1 and TRBJ2-5, with D perhaps being TRBD1 or TRBD2 (5 bases each). The CDR3 loop spans 16 amino acids. The germline V gene has CDR1 DFQATT and CDR2 SNEGSKA (reference sequence). Trimming pared 4 bases from V and 5 bases from J, leaving 23 bases between. The DNA of the CDR3 is TGCAGTGCTACCCGGGAAGGGGACGGCCTTGGGGAGACCCAGTACTTC. This gives the protein CSATREGDGLGETQYF.

Comments on this clonotype: A junction end diverges from the germline sequence, so it may reflect a read error. The V gene is TRBV20-1, the J gene TRBJ2-6; D is possibly TRBD1 (5 bases). The CDR3 has 14 amino acids. Germline V CDR1 and CDR2: DFQATT, SNEGSKA (reference sequence). This chain's CDR3 is CSAPLGSGANVPTF. CDR3 DNA sequence: TGCAGTGCCCCTTTAGGGTCTGGGGCCAACGTCCCGACTTTC.

This clonotype was counted between two and nine times. V is TRBV5-1 and J is TRBJ2-5; D tentatively reads TRBD1 or TRBD2 (5 bases each). CDR1 and CDR2 from the germline V gene are SGHRS and YFSETQ. CDR3 length: 13 residues. V lost 4 bases, J lost 5 bases, and 12 bases lay in between. CDR3 nucleotides: TGCGCCAGCAGCCCGGGACCAAAGGAGACCCAGTACTTC. It specifies CASSPGPKETQYF.

The V gene is TRBV29-1, the J gene TRBJ1-2, with TRBD1 as a possible D gene (6 bases). Germline V gene lookup returns CDR1 SQVTM and CDR2 ANQGSEA. Trimming stripped 3 bases from V and 10 bases from J, with 15 bases between. The CDR3 totals 12 residues. CDR3 amino acids: CSVDRGAGDYTF. CDR3 sequence (DNA): TGCAGCGTTGATAGGGGGGCAGGTGACTACACCTTC.

The rearrangement links TRBV2 to TRBJ1-2, with 10 bases identical to TRBD1. This CDR3 is built from 15 residues. From germline, CDR1 is SNHLY and CDR2 FYNNEI. The ends lost 9 bases at V and 5 bases at J; junction bases unmatched: 12. In DNA form, the CDR3 reads TGTGCCAGTACATCGCGGGACAGGGGAGGGTATGGCTACACCTTC. It encodes CASTSRDRGGYGYTF.

A few counts support this clonotype. This CDR3 is CASSFIWDRNNEQFF. CDR3 coding DNA: TGTGCCAGCAGCTTTATTTGGGACAGGAACAATGAGCAGTTCTTC. The chain combines TRBV7-8 with TRBJ2-1; 8 bases are a match to TRBD1. CDR1 is SGHVS and CDR2 is FQNEAQ in the germline V gene. This CDR3 has 15 amino acids. The V segment lost 3 bases and the J segment 5 bases; nucleotides outside the gene matches: 6. The entire variable domain, with the rest obtained from reference TRBV7-8 and TRBJ2-1, is as follows: GAGVSQSPRYKVAKRGQDVALRCDPISGHVSLFWYQQALGQGPEFLTYFQNEAQLDKSGLPSDRFFAERPEGSVSTLKIQRTQQEDSAVYLCASSFIWDRNNEQFFGPGTRLTVL.